This T cell receptor beta chain was retrieved from a study of CD8 T cells in ankylosing spondylitis. The study's findings and limits: Seemingly characteristic of ankylosing spondylitis blood was a TCR beta motif consisting of several highly homologous variants. Matched ankylosing spondylitis synovial fluid reportedly contained a significantly enriched population of disease-linked clones. Disease-associated clonotypes exhibited CD8+ identity and were relatively infrequent in peripheral blood.

The CDR3 is 10 amino acids. Preparation of TCR beta libraries was done by quantitative 5'-RACE with molecular barcodes. TCRdb processed the 5' RACE reads anew with MiXCR; each CDR3 protein has one entry. The table has around 440,000 distinct CDR3 sequences, approximately 17% seen once. This clonotype came up a few times. Antigen unknown. One end of the junction fails to match germline, which may point to a read error. The material sequenced was blood, either unsorted or a sorted T cell fraction (not recorded which). The TCR originated in a male donor with ankylosing spondylitis. The V call is TRBV12-3 or TRBV12-4, the J call TRBJ1-1; D is unclear. For the CDR3, the DNA is TGTGCCTGCAGCGGACCTGAAGCTTTCTTT. Protein sequence: CACSGPEAFF.